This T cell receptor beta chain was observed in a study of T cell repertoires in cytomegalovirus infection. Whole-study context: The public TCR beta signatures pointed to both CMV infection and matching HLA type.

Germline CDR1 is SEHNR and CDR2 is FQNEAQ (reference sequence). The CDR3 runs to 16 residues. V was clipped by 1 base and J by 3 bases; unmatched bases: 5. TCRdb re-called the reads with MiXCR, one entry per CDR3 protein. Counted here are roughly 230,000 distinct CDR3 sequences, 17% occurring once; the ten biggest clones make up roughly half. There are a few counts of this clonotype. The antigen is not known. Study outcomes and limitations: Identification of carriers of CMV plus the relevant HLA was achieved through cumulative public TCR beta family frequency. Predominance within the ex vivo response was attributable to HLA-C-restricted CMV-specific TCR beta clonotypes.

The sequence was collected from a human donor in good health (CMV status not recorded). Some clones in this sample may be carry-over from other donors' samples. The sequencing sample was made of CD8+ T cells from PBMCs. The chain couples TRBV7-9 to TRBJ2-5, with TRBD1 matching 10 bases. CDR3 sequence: CASSLVGTGAEETQYF. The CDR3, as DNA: TGTGCCAGCAGCTTAGTCGGGACAGGGGCGGAAGAGACCCAGTACTTC.